The present T cell receptor beta chain was sequenced within a study of blood T cell repertoires in COVID-19. About the research overall: Specimens from acute and convalescent COVID-19 originated in the United States, Italy and Spain.

With V trimmed by 5 bases and J by 6 bases, 8 bases remained unmatched. This CDR3 comprises 15 residues. From germline, CDR1 is SGHRS and CDR2 YFSETQ. Only in-frame clones appear in the TCRdb table, and some are missing; sequencing was by immunoSEQ multiplex PCR. This table has about 270,000 clones, roughly 86% appearing once. This chain joins TRBV5-1 and TRBJ1-6, with TRBD1 matching 7 bases. This sequence originates from a man in his forties with active or convalescent COVID-19. Source material: peripheral blood. CDR3 loop: CASRKGQEGNSPLHF. CDR3 bases: TGCGCCAGCAGAAAAGGACAGGAAGGTAATTCACCCCTCCACTTT.